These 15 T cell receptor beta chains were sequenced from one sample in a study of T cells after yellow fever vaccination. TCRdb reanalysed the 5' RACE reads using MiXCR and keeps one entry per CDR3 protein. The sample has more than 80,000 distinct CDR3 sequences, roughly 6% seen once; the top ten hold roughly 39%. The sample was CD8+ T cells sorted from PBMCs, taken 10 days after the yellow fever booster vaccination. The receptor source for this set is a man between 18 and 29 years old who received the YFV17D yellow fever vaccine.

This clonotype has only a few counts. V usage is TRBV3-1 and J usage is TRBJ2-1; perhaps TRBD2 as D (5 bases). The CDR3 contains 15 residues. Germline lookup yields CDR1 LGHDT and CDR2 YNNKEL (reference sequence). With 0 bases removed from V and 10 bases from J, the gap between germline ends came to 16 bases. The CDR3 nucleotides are TGTGCCAGCAGCCAAGATTTACGGGGATCCCGCGAGCAGTTCTTC. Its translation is CASSQDLRGSREQFF.

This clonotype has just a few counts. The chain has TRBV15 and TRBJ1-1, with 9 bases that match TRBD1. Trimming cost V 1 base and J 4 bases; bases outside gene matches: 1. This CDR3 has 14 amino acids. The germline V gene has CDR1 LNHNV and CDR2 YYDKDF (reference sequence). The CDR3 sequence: CATSRGTGVTEAFF. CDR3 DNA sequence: TGTGCCACCAGCAGAGGGACAGGGGTCACTGAAGCTTTCTTT.

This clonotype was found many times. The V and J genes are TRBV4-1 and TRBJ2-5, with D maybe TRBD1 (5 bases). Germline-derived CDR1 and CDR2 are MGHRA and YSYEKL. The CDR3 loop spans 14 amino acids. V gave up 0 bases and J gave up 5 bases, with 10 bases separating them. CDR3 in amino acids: CASSQEWGRETQYF. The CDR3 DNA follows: TGCGCCAGCAGCCAAGAATGGGGCCGGGAGACCCAGTACTTC.

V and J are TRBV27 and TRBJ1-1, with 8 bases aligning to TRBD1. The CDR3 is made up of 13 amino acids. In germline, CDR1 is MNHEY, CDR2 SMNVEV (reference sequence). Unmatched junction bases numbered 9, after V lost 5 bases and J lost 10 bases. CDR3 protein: CASSLGQGRGAFF. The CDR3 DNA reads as TGTGCCAGCAGTCTAGGACAGGGAAGGGGAGCTTTCTTT.

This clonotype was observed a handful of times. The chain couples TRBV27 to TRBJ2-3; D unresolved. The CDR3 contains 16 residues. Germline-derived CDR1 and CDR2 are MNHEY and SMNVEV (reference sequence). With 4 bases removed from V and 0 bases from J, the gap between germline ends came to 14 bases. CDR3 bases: TGTGCCAGCAGTTGGTTTGCCTCTGACAGCACAGATACGCAGTATTTT. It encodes CASSWFASDSTDTQYF.

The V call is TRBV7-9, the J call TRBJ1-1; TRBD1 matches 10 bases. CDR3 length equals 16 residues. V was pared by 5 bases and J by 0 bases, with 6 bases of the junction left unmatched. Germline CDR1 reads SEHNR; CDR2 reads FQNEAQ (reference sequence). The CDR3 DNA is TGTGCCAGCAGCACTTGGGACAGGGGAATGAACACTGAAGCTTTCTTT. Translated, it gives CASSTWDRGMNTEAFF.

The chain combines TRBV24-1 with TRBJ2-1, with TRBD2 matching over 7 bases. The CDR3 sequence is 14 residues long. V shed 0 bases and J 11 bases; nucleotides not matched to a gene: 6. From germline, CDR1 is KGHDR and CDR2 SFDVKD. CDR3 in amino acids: CATSDLLRGGKQFF. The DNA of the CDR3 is TGTGCCACCAGTGATTTGCTTCGGGGAGGGAAGCAGTTCTTC.

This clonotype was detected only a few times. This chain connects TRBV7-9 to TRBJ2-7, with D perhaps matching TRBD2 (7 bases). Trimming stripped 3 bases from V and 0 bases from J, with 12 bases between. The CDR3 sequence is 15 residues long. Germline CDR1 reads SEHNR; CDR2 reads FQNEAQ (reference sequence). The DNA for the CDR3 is TGTGCCAGCAGCTTCAAGGGGGGGAGCTCCTACGAGCAGTACTTC. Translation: CASSFKGGSSYEQYF.

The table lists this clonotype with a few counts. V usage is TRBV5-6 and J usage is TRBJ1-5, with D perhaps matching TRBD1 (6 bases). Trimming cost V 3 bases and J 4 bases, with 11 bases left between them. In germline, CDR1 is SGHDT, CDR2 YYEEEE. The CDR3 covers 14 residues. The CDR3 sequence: CASSWGTGNQPQHF. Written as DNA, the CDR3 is TGTGCCAGCAGCTGGGGAACAGGGAATCAGCCCCAGCATTTT. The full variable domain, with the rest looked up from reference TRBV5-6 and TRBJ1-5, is DAGVTQSPTHLIKTRGQQVTLRCSPKSGHDTVSWYQQALGQGPQFIFQYYEEEERQRGNFPDRFSGHQFPNYSSELNVNALLLGDSALYLCASSWGTGNQPQHFGDGTRLSIL.

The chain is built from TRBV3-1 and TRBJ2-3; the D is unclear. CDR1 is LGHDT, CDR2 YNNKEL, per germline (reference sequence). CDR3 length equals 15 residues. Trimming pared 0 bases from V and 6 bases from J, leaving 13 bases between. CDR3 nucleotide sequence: TGTGCCAGCAGCCAAGAGCCCCTTCGGAAGGATACGCAGTATTTT. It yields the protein CASSQEPLRKDTQYF.

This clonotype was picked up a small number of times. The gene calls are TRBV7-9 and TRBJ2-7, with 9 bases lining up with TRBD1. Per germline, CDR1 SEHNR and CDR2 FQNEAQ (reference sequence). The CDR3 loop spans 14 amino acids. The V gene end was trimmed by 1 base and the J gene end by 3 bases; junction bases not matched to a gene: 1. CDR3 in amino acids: CASSLGGQGYEQYV. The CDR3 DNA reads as TGTGCCAGCAGCTTAGGGGGACAGGGCTACGAGCAGTACGTC.

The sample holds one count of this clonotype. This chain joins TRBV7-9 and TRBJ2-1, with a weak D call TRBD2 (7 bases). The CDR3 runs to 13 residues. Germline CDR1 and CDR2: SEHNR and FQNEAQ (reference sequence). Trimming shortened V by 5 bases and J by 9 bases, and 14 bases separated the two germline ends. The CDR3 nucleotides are TGTGCCAGCAGCCTAGGGGGGGGCAGTGAGCAGTTCTTC. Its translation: CASSLGGGSEQFF.

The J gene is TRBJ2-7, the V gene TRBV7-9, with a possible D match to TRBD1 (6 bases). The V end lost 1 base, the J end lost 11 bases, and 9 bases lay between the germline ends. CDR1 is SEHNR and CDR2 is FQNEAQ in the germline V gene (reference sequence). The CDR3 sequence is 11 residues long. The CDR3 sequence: CASSLGGDKYF. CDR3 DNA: TGTGCCAGCAGCTTAGGAGGGGACAAGTACTTC.

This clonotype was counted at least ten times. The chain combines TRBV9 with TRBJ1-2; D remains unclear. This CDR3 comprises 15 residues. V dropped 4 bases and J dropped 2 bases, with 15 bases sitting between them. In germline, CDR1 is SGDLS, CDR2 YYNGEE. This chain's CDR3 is CASSSRWGLNYGYTF. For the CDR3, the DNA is TGTGCCAGCAGCTCCCGCTGGGGTCTCAACTATGGCTACACCTTC.

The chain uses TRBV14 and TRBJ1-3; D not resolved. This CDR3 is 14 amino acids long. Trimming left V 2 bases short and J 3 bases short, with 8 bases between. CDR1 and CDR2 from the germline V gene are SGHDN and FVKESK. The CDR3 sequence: CASSQNPFGNTIYF. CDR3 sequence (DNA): TGTGCCAGCAGCCAAAATCCGTTTGGAAACACCATATATTTT.